The entry below describes one TCR beta chain. Antigen specificity is unknown. The sample is drawn from a study of cytomegalovirus exposure and HLA in healthy donors. General observations from the study: With further analysis later on, most CMV-associated TCR beta chains appeared HLA-restricted. Association of 17,000 or so TCR beta sequences with HLA alleles was found at 0.05 false discovery rate in a later analysis.

Amplification used 60 Vbeta primers and 13 Jbeta primers. As handled by the study authors: Later work found around 72 million unique TCR beta chains, with some 11 million shared. Profiling relied on immunoSEQ multiplex PCR, and the TCRdb table lists in-frame clones only, not all of them. Clone size and the V and J calls come from that table; the DNA yielded D and trimming. This table has roughly 200,000 clones, about 77% appearing once. The V segment lost 7 bases and the J segment 1 base; nucleotides outside the gene matches: 6. This CDR3 is 15 amino acids long. The germline CDR1 and CDR2 sequences are MNHNS and SASEGT.

The clonotype comes from a woman aged 25 to 39 in good health and CMV-seronegative. This chain connects TRBV6-1 to TRBJ2-5; 10 nucleotides align to TRBD2. Material: PBMCs. This CDR3 is CASTRLAGPQETQYF. For the CDR3, the DNA is TGTGCCAGCACTCGACTAGCGGGTCCCCAAGAGACCCAGTACTTC.